The sequence of this T cell receptor (beta chain) was determined in a study of cytomegalovirus exposure and HLA in healthy donors. General observations from the study: As confirmed in vitro, three CMV-associated chains were specific for CMV antigens.

Points on this clone: The antigen is undetermined.

The method was immunoSEQ multiplex PCR; TCRdb's version includes in-frame clones alone and lacks a portion of them. The data contain about 220,000 clones, approximately 90% of them singletons. This CDR3 comprises 14 residues. V was shortened by 1 base and J by 7 bases, with 11 bases between the two germline ends. Germline lookup yields CDR1 SGHAT and CDR2 FQNNGV. The source is a woman under 30 in good health and CMV-seronegative. This chain uses TRBV11-2 with TRBJ2-1; D is possibly TRBD2 (5 bases). What was sequenced was PBMCs. The CDR3 reads CASSLAGRDNEQFF. The CDR3 region has the DNA TGTGCCAGCAGCTTAGCCGGACGGGATAATGAGCAGTTCTTC. The complete variable domain, with remaining parts taken from reference TRBV11-2 and TRBJ2-1, reads EAGVAQSPRYKIIEKRQSVAFWCNPISGHATLYWYQQILGQGPKLLIQFQNNGVVDDSQLPKDRFSAERLKGVDSTLKIQPAKLEDSAVYLCASSLAGRDNEQFFGPGTRLTVL.